A single sample gave rise to the 16 T cell receptor beta chains below, sequenced in a study of OX40 agonist ivuxolimab in advanced cancers. Sequencing was performed with immunoSEQ multiplex PCR; in TCRdb, only in-frame clones are kept and a portion is missing. The sample has over 95,000 clones; about 91% are singletons. The sequences come from CD4+ or CD8+ T cells sorted from blood, collected in a trial of the OX40 agonist ivuxolimab. Receptor source: an adult with an advanced solid tumor such as melanoma, head and neck, liver or kidney cancer.

The chain carries TRBV30 and TRBJ2-5; 9 bases are shared with TRBD2. The length of the CDR3 is 13 residues. V shed 7 bases and J 3 bases; nucleotides not matched to a gene: 6. Germline V gene lookup returns CDR1 GTSNPN and CDR2 SVGIG (reference sequence). The CDR3 loop is CAFLRLAEETQYF. CDR3 DNA: TGTGCCTTCCTTCGACTAGCGGAAGAGACCCAGTACTTC.

The chain combines TRBV6-1 with TRBJ1-2; 8 bases are a match to TRBD1. CDR1 is MNHNS and CDR2 is SASEGT in the germline V gene. V lost 3 bases and J lost 8; bases outside the gene matches: 11. This CDR3 spans 15 amino acids. In nucleotides, the CDR3 is TGTGCCAGCAGTGATCTGGGACAGGCAGGACGGGGCTACACCTTC. Translated, it gives CASSDLGQAGRGYTF.

The chain recombines TRBV9 with TRBJ2-1; tentatively, D is TRBD1 (5 bases). Germline CDR1 SGDLS, CDR2 YYNGEE. The CDR3 consists of 12 residues. Trimming removed 2 bases at V and 9 bases at J, with 9 bases between. The CDR3: CASSVTEGEQFF. CDR3 DNA: TGTGCCAGCAGCGTGACAGAAGGTGAGCAGTTCTTC. The full variable domain, in which reference TRBV9 and TRBJ2-1 provide the parts outside the CDR3, is DSGVTQTPKHLITATGQRVTLRCSPRSGDLSVYWYQQSLDQGLQFLIQYYNGEERAKGNILERFSAQQFPDLHSELNLSSLELGDSALYFCASSVTEGEQFFGPGTRLTVL.

The gene calls are TRBV28 and TRBJ1-3; D unresolved. Germline V gene data show CDR1 as MDHEN and CDR2 as SYDVKM. This CDR3 has 12 residues. V was trimmed by 6 bases and J by 4 bases, leaving 7 bases between them. CDR3 in DNA: TGTGCCAGCAGACTCAGGGGAAACACCATATATTTT. Its translation: CASRLRGNTIYF. Supplemented by reference TRBV28 and TRBJ1-3, the full variable domain reads DVKVTQSSRYLVKRTGEKVFLECVQDMDHENMFWYRQDPGLGLRLIYFSYDVKMKEKGDIPEGYSVSREKKERFSLILESASTNQTSMYLCASRLRGNTIYFGEGSWLTVV.

This chain connects TRBV6-5 to TRBJ2-1, with 11 nucleotides matching TRBD2. In germline, CDR1 is MNHEY, CDR2 SVGAGI. V shed 5 bases and J 7 bases; nucleotides not matched to a gene: 7. This CDR3 has 15 residues. The CDR3 loop reads CASSLTSGSRNEQFF. For the CDR3, the DNA is TGTGCCAGCAGTCTTACTAGCGGGAGTAGAAATGAGCAGTTCTTC.

DNA for the CDR3: TGTGCCAGCACAGCCAGGAACTCCTACGAGCAGTACTTC. Its protein product is CASTARNSYEQYF. The gene calls are TRBV6-1 and TRBJ2-7; D is undetermined. CDR3 length: 13 residues. The V and J ends lost 7 bases and 0 bases respectively, with 10 bases between them. From germline, CDR1 is MNHNS and CDR2 SASEGT.

J is TRBJ1-5 and V is TRBV18, with 7 nucleotides matching TRBD1. This CDR3 is 20 amino acids long. CDR1 is KGHSH, CDR2 LQKENI, per germline. The trim removed 3 bases at V and 0 bases at J, leaving 17 bases unmatched. The DNA for the CDR3 is TGTGCCAGCTCACCGCTACCTCAGACAGGGCAACTTAATAGCAATCAGCCCCAGCATTTT. Protein product: CASSPLPQTGQLNSNQPQHF.

This clone was seen just once. The chain links TRBV27 to TRBJ2-3, with D possibly matching TRBD2 (5 bases). Germline CDR1 and CDR2: MNHEY and SMNVEV (reference sequence). Trimming took off 0 bases at V and 9 bases at J, with 22 bases between the two ends. The CDR3 has 17 amino acids. The CDR3 loop is CASSLSRAGSWESTQYF. The CDR3, as DNA: TGTGCCAGCAGTTTATCGAGGGCGGGCAGTTGGGAGTCCACGCAGTATTTT.

This clone was detected only once. Different DNA sequences within this sample yield the same CDR3. The chain combines TRBV27 with TRBJ2-1; TRBD1 agrees at 8 bases. From germline, CDR1 is MNHEY and CDR2 SMNVEV (reference sequence). The CDR3 consists of 13 residues. The V gene end was trimmed by 6 bases and the J gene end by 5 bases; junction bases not matched to a gene: 3. The DNA for the CDR3 is TGTGCCAGCAGGTTGACAGGGGACAATGAGCAGTTCTTC. This gives the protein CASRLTGDNEQFF.

The V gene is TRBV11-3, the J gene TRBJ2-7; D gene uncertain. Germline V gene lookup returns CDR1 SGHNT and CDR2 YENEEA. V lost 8 bases and J 2 bases, leaving 13 bases between the germline ends. The CDR3 has 13 amino acids. In DNA form, the CDR3 reads TGTGCCAGCTCCCGGGCCCCCACCTACGAGCAGTACTTC. Its translation: CASSRAPTYEQYF.

The chain uses TRBV7-2 and TRBJ2-5, with TRBD2 matching over 15 bases. V was clipped by 4 bases and J by 8 bases; unmatched bases: 8. The CDR3 is 16 amino acids. Germline loops: CDR1 SGHTA, CDR2 FQGNSA. The CDR3 protein is CASSSPGLAGGSTQYF. The CDR3 DNA sequence: TGTGCCAGCAGCTCCCCGGGACTAGCGGGAGGTTCAACCCAGTACTTC.

The chain combines TRBV28 with TRBJ2-7; a possible D gene is TRBD2 (5 bases). CDR1 and CDR2 (germline): MDHEN, SYDVKM. The ends were cut back, 6 bases at V and 4 bases at J, with 10 bases in the middle. This CDR3 spans 12 amino acids. DNA of the CDR3: TGTGCCAGCAGCCGGACTCCTTACGAGCAGTACTTC. Its translation: CASSRTPYEQYF.

The chain employs TRBV2 and TRBJ2-4; TRBD1 matches at 7 bases. This CDR3 region has 16 residues. Germline-derived CDR1 and CDR2 are SNHLY and FYNNEI. V gave up 6 bases and J gave up 0 bases; unmatched junction bases: 8. This chain's CDR3 is CASRGQPMLAKNIQYF. CDR3 DNA: TGTGCCAGCAGGGGACAGCCTATGCTAGCCAAAAACATTCAGTACTTC.

V usage is TRBV12-5 and J usage is TRBJ2-1; 7 nucleotides agree with TRBD2. V lost 5 bases, J lost 5 bases, and 9 bases stayed unmatched. Germline loops: CDR1 LGHNT, CDR2 FRNRAP. CDR3 size: 15 residues. The CDR3 here is CASGGSGLADNEQFF. The CDR3, as DNA: TGTGCTAGTGGTGGTAGTGGGCTAGCGGACAATGAGCAGTTCTTC.

This chain links TRBV11-2 with TRBJ2-7, with TRBD2 identical over 9 bases. Trimming cost V 5 bases and J 5 bases; bases outside gene matches: 19. Germline values: CDR1 SGHAT, CDR2 FQNNGV. The CDR3 spans 18 residues. This chain's CDR3 is CASSHPRSSGVILDEQYF. In DNA form, the CDR3 reads TGTGCCAGCAGCCACCCCCGCTCTAGCGGGGTCATTCTTGACGAGCAGTACTTC.

This chain uses TRBV5-1 with TRBJ2-3; tentative D call: TRBD2 (5 bases). The germline V gene has CDR1 SGHRS and CDR2 YFSETQ. This CDR3 is 13 amino acids long. V lost 0 bases, J lost 9 bases, and 11 bases lay in between. CDR3 amino acids: CASSLAGRETQYF. Here the CDR3 DNA reads TGCGCCAGCAGCTTGGCCGGTAGGGAGACGCAGTATTTT.